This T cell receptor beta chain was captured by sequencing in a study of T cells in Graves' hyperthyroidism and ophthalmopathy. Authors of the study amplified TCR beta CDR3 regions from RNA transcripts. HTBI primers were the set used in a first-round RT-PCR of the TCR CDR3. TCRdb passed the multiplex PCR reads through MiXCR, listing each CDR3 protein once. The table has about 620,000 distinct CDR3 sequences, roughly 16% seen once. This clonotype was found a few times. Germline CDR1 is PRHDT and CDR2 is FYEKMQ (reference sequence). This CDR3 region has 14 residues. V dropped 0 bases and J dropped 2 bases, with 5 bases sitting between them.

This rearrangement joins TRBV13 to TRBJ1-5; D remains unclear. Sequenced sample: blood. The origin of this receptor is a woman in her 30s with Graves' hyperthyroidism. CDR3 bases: TGTGCCAGCAGCTTAGGGCGGCGCAATCAGCCCCAGCATTTT. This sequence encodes CASSLGRRNQPQHF.